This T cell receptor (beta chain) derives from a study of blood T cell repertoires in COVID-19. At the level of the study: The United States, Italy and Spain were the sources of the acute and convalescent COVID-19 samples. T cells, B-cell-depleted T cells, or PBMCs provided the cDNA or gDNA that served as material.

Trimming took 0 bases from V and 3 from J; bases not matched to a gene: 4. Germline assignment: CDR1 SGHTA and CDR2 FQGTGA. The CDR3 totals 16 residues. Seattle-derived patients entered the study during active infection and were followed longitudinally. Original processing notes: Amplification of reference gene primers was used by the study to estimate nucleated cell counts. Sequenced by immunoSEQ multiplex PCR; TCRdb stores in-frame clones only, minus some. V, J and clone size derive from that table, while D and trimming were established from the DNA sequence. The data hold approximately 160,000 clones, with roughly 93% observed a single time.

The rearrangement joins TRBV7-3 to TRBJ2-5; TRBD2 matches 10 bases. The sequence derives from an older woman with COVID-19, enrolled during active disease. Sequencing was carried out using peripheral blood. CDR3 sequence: CASSLTWTSGEETQYF. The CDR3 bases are TGTGCCAGCAGCTTAACTTGGACTAGCGGTGAAGAGACCCAGTACTTC.